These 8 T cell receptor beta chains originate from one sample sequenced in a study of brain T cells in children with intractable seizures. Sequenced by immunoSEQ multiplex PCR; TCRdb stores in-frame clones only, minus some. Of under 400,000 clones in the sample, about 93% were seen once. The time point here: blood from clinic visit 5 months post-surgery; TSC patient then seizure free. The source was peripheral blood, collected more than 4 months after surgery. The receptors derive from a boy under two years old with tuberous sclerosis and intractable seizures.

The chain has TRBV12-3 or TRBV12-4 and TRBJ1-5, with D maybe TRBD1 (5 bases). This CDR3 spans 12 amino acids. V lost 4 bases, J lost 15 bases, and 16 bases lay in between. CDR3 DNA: TGTGCCAGCAGTTCCGCGGCCGGGACCTCGCATTTT. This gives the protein CASSSAAGTSHF.

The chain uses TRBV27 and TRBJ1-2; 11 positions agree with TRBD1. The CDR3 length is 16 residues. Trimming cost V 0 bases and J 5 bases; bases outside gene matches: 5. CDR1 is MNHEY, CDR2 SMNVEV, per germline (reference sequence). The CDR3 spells CASSLSSGTGGYGYTF. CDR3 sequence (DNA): TGTGCCAGCAGTTTATCCTCCGGGACAGGGGGTTATGGCTACACCTTC.

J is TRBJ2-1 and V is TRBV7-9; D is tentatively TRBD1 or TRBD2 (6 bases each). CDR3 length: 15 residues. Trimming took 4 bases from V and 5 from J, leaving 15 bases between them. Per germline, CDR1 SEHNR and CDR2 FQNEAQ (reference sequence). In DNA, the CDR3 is TGTGCCAGCAGCTGGGGGTACAGGGAGGACAATGAGCAGTTCTTC. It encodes CASSWGYREDNEQFF.

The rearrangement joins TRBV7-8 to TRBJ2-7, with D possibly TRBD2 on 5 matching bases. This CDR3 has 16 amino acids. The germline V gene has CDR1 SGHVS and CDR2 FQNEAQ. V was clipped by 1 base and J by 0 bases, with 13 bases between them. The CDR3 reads CASSLESSRVSYEQYF. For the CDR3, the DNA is TGTGCCAGCAGCTTAGAGTCTAGCCGAGTCTCCTACGAGCAGTACTTC.

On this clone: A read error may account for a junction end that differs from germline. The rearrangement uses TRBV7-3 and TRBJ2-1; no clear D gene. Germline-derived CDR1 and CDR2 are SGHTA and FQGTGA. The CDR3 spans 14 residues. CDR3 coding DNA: TGTGCCAGCAGCGTAACAGACGGCTACAATGAGCAGTTCTTC. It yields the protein CASSVTDGYNEQFF.

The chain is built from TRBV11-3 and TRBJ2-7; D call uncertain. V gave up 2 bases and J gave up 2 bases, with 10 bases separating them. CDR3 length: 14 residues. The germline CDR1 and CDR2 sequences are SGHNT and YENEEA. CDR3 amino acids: CASSLRQATYEQYF. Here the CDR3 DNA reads TGTGCCAGCAGCTTACGCCAGGCTACCTACGAGCAGTACTTC.

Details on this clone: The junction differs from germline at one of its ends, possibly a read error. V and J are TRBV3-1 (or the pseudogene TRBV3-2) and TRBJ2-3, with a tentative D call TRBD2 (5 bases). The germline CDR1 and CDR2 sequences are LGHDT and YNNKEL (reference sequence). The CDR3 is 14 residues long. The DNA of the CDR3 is TGTGCCAGCAGCCAAGAAACTGGGAGCGGACCCAGGTCGTTT. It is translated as CASSQETGSGPRSF.

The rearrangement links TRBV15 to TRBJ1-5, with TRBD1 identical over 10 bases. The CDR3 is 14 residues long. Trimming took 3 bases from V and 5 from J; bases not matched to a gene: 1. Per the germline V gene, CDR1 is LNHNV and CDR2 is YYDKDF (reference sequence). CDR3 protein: CATSRDRGDQPQHF. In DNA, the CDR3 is TGTGCCACCAGCAGGGACAGGGGGGATCAGCCCCAGCATTTT.